The 32 T cell receptor beta chains below come from one sample, sequenced in a study of human T cells and chemical hapten exposure. One entry per CDR3 protein results from TCRdb running MiXCR on the 5' RACE reads. The sample includes around 80,000 distinct CDR3 sequences, about a sixth of them seen just once. Unseparated into fractions, whole blood served as the source from which total RNA was extracted. These receptors were obtained from a female donor in good health.

The chain has TRBV7-6 and TRBJ2-1, with no clear D. The CDR3 is 12 residues long. Germline lookup yields CDR1 SGHVS and CDR2 FNYEAQ. With 2 bases removed from V and 10 bases from J, the gap between germline ends came to 9 bases. The CDR3 loop is CASSLPTREQFF. For the CDR3, the DNA is TGTGCCAGCAGCTTACCCACTCGGGAGCAGTTCTTC.

This clonotype was recorded many times. This rearrangement joins TRBV4-3 to TRBJ1-4; D is possibly TRBD1 (5 bases). The CDR3 sequence is 13 residues long. Trimming shortened V by 3 bases and J by 8 bases, and 10 bases separated the two germline ends. CDR1 and CDR2 from the germline V gene are LGHNA and YSLEER. CDR3 coding DNA: TGCGCCAGCAGCCAGGAGGGACGAGAAAAACTGTTTTTT. Translation gives CASSQEGREKLFF.

This clonotype was seen a handful of times. This chain links TRBV11-2 with TRBJ1-2; 8 nucleotides agree with TRBD1. CDR1 and CDR2 (germline): SGHAT, FQNNGV. This CDR3 spans 15 amino acids. J lost 2 bases, V lost 1 base, and 3 bases had no gene match. The CDR3 protein is CASSLADRANYGYTF. The CDR3 DNA reads as TGTGCCAGCAGCTTAGCGGACAGGGCCAACTATGGCTACACCTTC.

This rearrangement joins TRBV11-2 to TRBJ2-1; 7 bases agree with TRBD1. V gave up 5 bases and J gave up 6 bases; unmatched junction bases: 10. Germline V gene lookup returns CDR1 SGHAT and CDR2 FQNNGV. This CDR3 has 15 residues. CDR3 loop: CASSARTGPGNEQFF. The CDR3 DNA sequence: TGTGCCAGCAGCGCCCGGACAGGTCCGGGCAATGAGCAGTTCTTC.

This rearrangement joins TRBV28 to TRBJ1-1; 8 bases are a match to TRBD1. Trimming took 6 bases from V and 10 from J; bases not matched to a gene: 10. Germline V gene lookup returns CDR1 MDHEN and CDR2 SYDVKM. This CDR3 spans 13 amino acids. The CDR3 protein is CASRPPDRGRAFF. The CDR3 nucleotides are TGTGCCAGCAGACCACCAGACAGGGGCCGAGCTTTCTTT.

J is TRBJ2-1 and V is TRBV29-1; D possibly corresponds to TRBD1 (6 bases). This CDR3 contains 13 residues. Per the germline V gene, CDR1 is SQVTM and CDR2 is ANQGSEA. Trimming cost V 5 bases and J 6 bases, with 14 bases left between them. In nucleotides, the CDR3 is TGCAGCGTTAACAGGGCTGGGTTCAATGAGCAGTTCTTC. It specifies CSVNRAGFNEQFF.

This clonotype was seen more than once but under ten times. The chain is built from TRBV6-1 and TRBJ2-1, with D possibly called TRBD1 or TRBD2 (5 bases each). The CDR3 runs to 11 residues. The ends were cut back, 8 bases at V and 7 bases at J, with 9 bases in the middle. The germline CDR1 and CDR2 sequences are MNHNS and SASEGT. CDR3 region: CASLWGNEQFF. CDR3 in DNA: TGTGCCAGCCTTTGGGGGAATGAGCAGTTCTTC.

This clonotype appeared a few times. This sequence joins TRBV6-6 and TRBJ1-2; the D is unclear. The germline gives CDR1 MNHNY, CDR2 SVGAGI (reference sequence). This CDR3 is built from 13 residues. V lost 2 bases, J lost 0 bases, and 4 bases lay in between. CDR3 protein: CASSYVANYGYTF. The CDR3 DNA follows: TGTGCCAGCAGTTACGTCGCTAACTATGGCTACACCTTC.

The chain uses TRBV28 and TRBJ1-2, with D maybe TRBD1 (5 bases). From germline, CDR1 is MDHEN and CDR2 SYDVKM. The CDR3 contains 14 residues. V was shortened by 5 bases and J by 1 base, with 11 bases between the two germline ends. The CDR3 sequence is CASSPPGDNYGYTF. In DNA form, the CDR3 reads TGTGCCAGCAGTCCCCCGGGGGATAACTATGGCTACACCTTC.

This clonotype was counted a few times. CDR3 bases: TGTGCCAGCAGTCGCCGGGACAGGGGGCTCGGCTACACCTTC. As protein: CASSRRDRGLGYTF. The V and J genes are TRBV3-1 and TRBJ1-2, with TRBD1 matching over 12 bases. Trimming at V came to 6 bases and at J to 8 bases, leaving 7 bases not matched to a gene. The CDR3 consists of 14 residues. CDR1 and CDR2 (germline): LGHDT, YNNKEL (reference sequence).

This chain connects TRBV5-1 to TRBJ2-3; TRBD2 might be the D (6 bases). From germline, CDR1 is SGHRS and CDR2 YFSETQ. V was cut by 1 base and J by 0 bases, with 12 bases left in between. The CDR3 contains 16 residues. CDR3 bases: TGCGCCAGCAGCTTGATCCTAGCGACTAGCACAGATACGCAGTATTTT. This gives the protein CASSLILATSTDTQYF. Complete variable domain (other parts from reference TRBV5-1 and TRBJ2-3): KAGVTQTPRYLIKTRGQQVTLSCSPISGHRSVSWYQQTPGQGLQFLFEYFSETQRNKGNFPGRFSGRQFSNSRSEMNVSTLELGDSALYLCASSLILATSTDTQYFGPGTRLTVL.

V and J are TRBV29-1 and TRBJ1-5; possibly TRBD1 for D (5 bases). Germline V CDR1 and CDR2: SQVTM, ANQGSEA. The CDR3 loop spans 13 amino acids. V gave up 4 bases and J gave up 3 bases, with 10 bases separating them. This CDR3 reads CSVGWGINQPQHF. As DNA, the CDR3 is TGCAGCGTTGGTTGGGGGATCAATCAGCCCCAGCATTTT.

The CDR3 nucleotides read TGTGCCAGCATAAGTACTCACTACACTGAAGCTTTCTTT. Encoded protein: CASISTHYTEAFF. This chain links TRBV7-2 with TRBJ1-1; no reliable D call. The V end was cut by 7 bases, the J end by 3 bases, with 12 bases between. Germline CDR1 SGHTA, CDR2 FQGNSA. There are 13 residues in the CDR3.

This chain uses TRBV5-1 with TRBJ2-5; the D gene is possibly TRBD2 (6 bases). This CDR3 is built from 13 residues. CDR1 and CDR2 (germline): SGHRS, YFSETQ. Trimming removed 4 bases at V and 1 base at J, with 8 bases between. CDR3 amino acids: CASSGTSQETQYF. For the CDR3, the DNA is TGCGCCAGCAGCGGGACTTCCCAAGAGACCCAGTACTTC.

This clonotype was picked up a small number of times. The rearrangement links TRBV6-5 to TRBJ2-3, with D unclear. Trimming cost V 7 bases and J 2 bases, with 16 bases left between them. The CDR3 contains 15 residues. Germline CDR1 is MNHEY and CDR2 is SVGAGI. This chain's CDR3 is CASTLPSQTTDTQYF. CDR3 DNA: TGTGCCAGCACCTTACCCAGTCAGACCACAGATACGCAGTATTTT.

The V gene is TRBV7-2, the J gene TRBJ2-1; the D gene is possibly TRBD1 (6 bases). The V end was cut by 4 bases, the J end by 6 bases, with 16 bases between. Germline V gives CDR1 SGHTA, CDR2 FQGNSA. This CDR3 region has 15 residues. The CDR3 sequence is CASSSQTGFGNEQFF. For the CDR3, the DNA is TGTGCCAGCAGCTCCCAAACAGGGTTCGGCAATGAGCAGTTCTTC.

There are a few counts of this clonotype. The rearrangement joins TRBV7-8 to TRBJ2-2; D call uncertain. The germline gives CDR1 SGHVS, CDR2 FQNEAQ. The CDR3 runs to 17 residues. The germline V and J ends were trimmed by 5 bases and 0 bases, with 16 bases remaining between them. The CDR3 DNA reads as TGTGCCAGCAGCCTTCGCCCCAGATTCACGAACACCGGGGAGCTGTTTTTT. Translated, it gives CASSLRPRFTNTGELFF.

This clonotype was seen more than once but under ten times. The chain employs TRBV15 and TRBJ2-7, with 9 bases identical to TRBD2. CDR3 length: 13 amino acids. The V gene end was trimmed by 4 bases and the J gene end by 4 bases; junction bases not matched to a gene: 2. From germline, CDR1 is LNHNV and CDR2 YYDKDF (reference sequence). The CDR3 bases are TGTGCCACCAGCATGACTAGCGGATACGAGCAGTACTTC. Its protein is CATSMTSGYEQYF.

The chain links TRBV5-1 to TRBJ2-7; D might be TRBD1 or TRBD2, each matching 6 bases. Germline V gives CDR1 SGHRS, CDR2 YFSETQ. CDR3 size: 15 residues. The V end lost 6 bases, the J end lost 5 bases, and 21 bases lay between the germline ends. CDR3 nucleotides: TGCGCCAGCACGACTGTCCCGGGGGCGCAGAACGAGCAGTACTTC. Translating it yields CASTTVPGAQNEQYF.

This clonotype was seen only a few times. The chain links TRBV7-6 to TRBJ1-1, with TRBD1 as a possible D gene (5 bases). The length of the CDR3 is 13 residues. CDR1 is SGHVS, CDR2 FNYEAQ, per germline. The V end was cut by 6 bases, the J end by 0 bases, with 8 bases between. The CDR3 is CASRRQMNTEAFF. The CDR3 region has the DNA TGTGCCAGCAGACGACAGATGAACACTGAAGCTTTCTTT.

V gene TRBV12-3 or TRBV12-4 combines with J gene TRBJ2-1; tentatively, D is TRBD2 (6 bases). Trimming pared 5 bases from V and 4 bases from J, leaving 9 bases between. The CDR3 is made up of 13 amino acids. The CDR3 loop is CASSRLVYNEQFF. The CDR3, as DNA: TGTGCCAGCAGTCGACTAGTATACAATGAGCAGTTCTTC.

This clonotype was detected many times. This chain links TRBV5-1 with TRBJ1-6, with D maybe TRBD1 (5 bases). The germline V and J ends were trimmed by 0 bases and 5 bases, with 6 bases remaining between them. Germline values: CDR1 SGHRS, CDR2 YFSETQ. There are 14 residues in the CDR3. Written as DNA, the CDR3 is TGCGCCAGCAGCTTGGAGGGGAATAATTCACCCCTCCACTTT. Encoded protein: CASSLEGNNSPLHF.

The chain employs TRBV20-1 and TRBJ1-5, with D perhaps TRBD1 (5 bases). V lost 0 bases, J lost 5 bases, and 8 bases lay in between. Germline lookup yields CDR1 DFQATT and CDR2 SNEGSKA (reference sequence). The CDR3 length is 13 residues. The CDR3 sequence is CSARETEDQPQHF. The CDR3 DNA sequence: TGCAGTGCTAGAGAGACAGAAGATCAGCCCCAGCATTTT.

The chain links TRBV12-3 or TRBV12-4 to TRBJ2-7; D ambiguous. This CDR3 comprises 14 residues. Between the trimmed V and J ends, which lost 1 base and 1 base, there was a span of 8 bases. The CDR3 region has the DNA TGTGCCAGCAGTTTAGGAGAATTGTCCTACGAGCAGTACTTC. Its translation: CASSLGELSYEQYF.

By sample fraction, this clonotype is medium-sized. The rearrangement links TRBV12-3 or TRBV12-4 to TRBJ2-3; maybe TRBD2 (7 bases). With 7 bases removed from V and 2 bases from J, the gap between germline ends came to 10 bases. This CDR3 has 13 residues. The CDR3 DNA is TGTGCCAGCACGGGGGGCAACACAGATACGCAGTATTTT. Translated: CASTGGNTDTQYF.

V and J are TRBV28 and TRBJ1-2; weak D call: TRBD1 (6 bases). CDR3 length: 17 residues. Germline V gives CDR1 MDHEN, CDR2 SYDVKM. V lost 4 bases, J lost 4 bases, and 22 bases lay in between. The CDR3 region is CASSSHTGTPDGYGYTF. The DNA for the CDR3 is TGTGCCAGCAGTTCGCATACCGGGACACCGGACGGCTATGGCTACACCTTC.

This clonotype was observed a handful of times. This chain uses TRBV11-2 with TRBJ2-2; D uncertain. This CDR3 is built from 14 residues. V lost 5 bases to trimming and J lost 5 bases, with 12 bases between them. Germline V gene sequence: CDR1 SGHAT, CDR2 FQNNGV. This chain's CDR3 is CASSPRIITGELFF. The CDR3 nucleotides are TGTGCCAGCAGCCCGCGGATTATTACCGGGGAGCTGTTTTTT. The full variable domain, with the rest looked up from reference TRBV11-2 and TRBJ2-2, is EAGVAQSPRYKIIEKRQSVAFWCNPISGHATLYWYQQILGQGPKLLIQFQNNGVVDDSQLPKDRFSAERLKGVDSTLKIQPAKLEDSAVYLCASSPRIITGELFFGEGSRLTVL.

This clonotype is judged medium-sized. This chain uses TRBV20-1 with TRBJ2-1; D gene ambiguous. The CDR3 totals 14 residues. Trimming removed 5 bases from V and 0 bases from J, with 11 bases in between. Germline assignment: CDR1 DFQATT and CDR2 SNEGSKA (reference sequence). CDR3: CSAPPSSSYNEQFF. CDR3 coding DNA: TGCAGTGCTCCCCCATCTAGCTCCTACAATGAGCAGTTCTTC.

In its sample, this clonotype was seen a few times. The chain uses TRBV20-1 and TRBJ2-1, with 13 bases matching TRBD2. The V gene end was trimmed by 3 bases and the J gene end by 10 bases; junction bases not matched to a gene: 9. Germline assignment: CDR1 DFQATT and CDR2 SNEGSKA (reference sequence). The CDR3 covers 15 residues. The CDR3 nucleotides are TGCAGTGCTAGCCCGACTAGCGGGAGGATAGGGGAGCAGTTCTTC. Translation: CSASPTSGRIGEQFF.

This clonotype has more than one count but fewer than ten. J is TRBJ1-3 and V is TRBV20-1, with D hard to call. This CDR3 has 13 residues. V lost 3 bases and J 3 bases, leaving 9 bases between the germline ends. The germline CDR1 and CDR2 sequences are DFQATT and SNEGSKA (reference sequence). The CDR3 DNA reads as TGCAGTGCTAGGGGTGGGTTTGGAAACACCATATATTTT. Translation gives CSARGGFGNTIYF.

This clonotype turned up a few times. The chain recombines TRBV7-2 with TRBJ2-3; possibly TRBD1 for D (6 bases). V was trimmed by 3 bases and J by 6 bases, leaving 16 bases between them. Germline CDR1 is SGHTA and CDR2 is FQGNSA. There are 15 residues in the CDR3. The DNA of the CDR3 is TGTGCCAGCAGCTTTCCGGTAGGGGGAACGGATACGCAGTATTTT. It yields the protein CASSFPVGGTDTQYF.

In this sample, this clonotype turned up a few times. V is TRBV4-3 and J is TRBJ1-1; 8 bases are a match to TRBD1. CDR3 size: 14 residues. V was pared by 0 bases and J by 8 bases, with 5 bases of the junction left unmatched. Germline loops: CDR1 LGHNA, CDR2 YSLEER. The CDR3 region has the DNA TGCGCCAGCAGCCAAGACACAGGGGGGGGGGAAGCTTTCTTT. The encoded protein is CASSQDTGGGEAFF.